The 17 T cell receptor beta chains listed next were all sequenced from one sample in a study of blood T cell repertoires in COVID-19. Profiling relied on immunoSEQ multiplex PCR, and the TCRdb table lists in-frame clones only, not all of them. The sample has about 150,000 clones; approximately 87% are singletons. The sequenced sample was peripheral blood. The source is an elderly man with acute or convalescent COVID-19.

This clone was detected only a few times. The V and J genes are TRBV5-4 and TRBJ2-1; 7 bases are shared with TRBD1. Trimming cost V 4 bases and J 2 bases; bases outside gene matches: 3. The CDR3 extends over 14 amino acids. CDR1 and CDR2 (germline): SGHNT, YYREEE (reference sequence). The CDR3 DNA reads TGTGCCAGCAGCCGACAGGGCGCCTACAATGAGCAGTTCTTC. Its protein product is CASSRQGAYNEQFF.

The rearrangement joins TRBV28 to TRBJ1-5; TRBD1 matches at 8 bases. CDR1 MDHEN and CDR2 SYDVKM come from the germline V gene. V was pared by 6 bases and J by 7 bases, with 2 bases of the junction left unmatched. The CDR3 runs to 12 residues. The CDR3 nucleotides read TGTGCCAGCAGCACAGGGGGACAGCCCCAGCATTTT. It is translated as CASSTGGQPQHF.

This clone was counted only a few times. The chain is built from TRBV4-1 and TRBJ1-3, with 9 bases that match TRBD1. With V trimmed by 5 bases and J by 1 base, 15 bases remained unmatched. The CDR3 extends over 19 amino acids. Germline-derived CDR1 and CDR2 are MGHRA and YSYEKL. This CDR3 is CASSSRVPGQGTSGNTIYF. The CDR3 nucleotides read TGCGCCAGCAGCTCTAGAGTCCCGGGACAGGGCACGTCTGGAAACACCATATATTTT.

V gene TRBV29-1 combines with J gene TRBJ2-1; 11 bases agree with TRBD2. The CDR3 totals 15 residues. V lost 6 bases and J lost 1; bases outside the gene matches: 5. Per the germline V gene, CDR1 is SQVTM and CDR2 is ANQGSEA. CDR3: CSVLSGGASYNEQFF. CDR3 DNA: TGCAGCGTCCTTAGCGGGGGGGCTTCCTACAATGAGCAGTTCTTC.

The chain carries TRBV7-8 and TRBJ2-5; a weak D match, TRBD2 (5 bases). This CDR3 spans 14 amino acids. V was pared by 4 bases and J by 3 bases, with 12 bases between. Germline V CDR1 and CDR2: SGHVS, FQNEAQ. The CDR3 DNA reads TGTGCCAGCAGCTCAGCGAAGCGGAAAGAGACCCAGTACTTC. Amino acid sequence: CASSSAKRKETQYF.

The chain recombines TRBV21-1 with TRBJ2-7; TRBD2, the D gene given by the table, was not confirmed from the DNA. TRBV21-1 corresponds to a pseudogene. The CDR3 runs 17 residues. The CDR3, as DNA: TGTGCCAGCAGCAAAGTCCCCCTACTAGCGGGCTCCTACGAGCAGTACTTC. This gives the protein CASSKVPLLAGSYEQYF.

The gene calls are TRBV19 and TRBJ2-3, with D perhaps matching TRBD2 (5 bases). Germline V gene data show CDR1 as LNHDA and CDR2 as SQIVND (reference sequence). This CDR3 has 15 residues. Trimming shortened V by 3 bases and J by 2 bases, and 12 bases separated the two germline ends. As DNA, the CDR3 is TGTGCCAGTAGTATGATGTCGGGGATCACAGATACGCAGTATTTT. Translated, it gives CASSMMSGITDTQYF. The full variable domain, with the rest looked up from reference TRBV19 and TRBJ2-3, is DGGITQSPKYLFRKEGQNVTLSCEQNLNHDAMYWYRQDPGQGLRLIYYSQIVNDFQKGDIAEGYSVSREKKESFPLTVTSAQKNPTAFYLCASSMMSGITDTQYFGPGTRLTVL.

The gene calls are TRBV4-1 and TRBJ2-7, with D maybe TRBD2 (6 bases). The CDR3 length is 15 residues. Germline V lookup: CDR1 MGHRA, CDR2 YSYEKL. V was clipped by 3 bases and J by 4 bases, with 16 bases between them. This CDR3 is CASSQGPGLPYEQYF. The CDR3 DNA follows: TGCGCCAGCAGCCAGGGCCCGGGACTCCCATACGAGCAGTACTTC.

The chain has TRBV6-6 and TRBJ2-7; no firm D call. The CDR3 is 13 residues long. In germline, CDR1 is MNHNY, CDR2 SVGAGI (reference sequence). The V end lost 2 bases, the J end lost 4 bases, and 9 bases lay between the germline ends. The CDR3 DNA sequence: TGTGCCAGCAGTTACCCCCCTAATTACGAGCAGTACTTC. It translates to CASSYPPNYEQYF.

This clone was found once. V gene TRBV6-1 combines with J gene TRBJ1-6; maybe TRBD1 (5 bases). Germline lookup yields CDR1 MNHNS and CDR2 SASEGT. The CDR3 sequence is 14 residues long. Trimming removed 3 bases at V and 10 bases at J, with 13 bases between. CDR3 coding DNA: TGTGCCAGCAGTGAGCAGGGAAAAGCGTCACCCCTCCACTTT. As protein: CASSEQGKASPLHF.

This clone was recorded only once. J is TRBJ2-3 and V is TRBV12-5; D is ambiguous. The germline V gene encodes CDR1 LGHNT and CDR2 FRNRAP. The V end lost 4 bases, the J end lost 1 base, and 9 bases lay between the germline ends. This CDR3 has 14 amino acids. CDR3 in DNA: TGTGCTAGTGGTTCCAGCGCCCGCACAGATACGCAGTATTTT. Its translation is CASGSSARTDTQYF.

This clone was observed once. This chain uses TRBV27 with TRBJ2-1; 7 bases fit TRBD2. From germline, CDR1 is MNHEY and CDR2 SMNVEV (reference sequence). Unmatched junction bases numbered 3, after V lost 4 bases and J lost 0 bases. CDR3 length: 15 residues. The CDR3 sequence: CASSSLAGSYNEQFF. CDR3 in DNA: TGTGCCAGCAGTTCTTTAGCGGGCTCCTACAATGAGCAGTTCTTC.

The genes are TRBV6-1 and TRBJ1-5; 9 positions agree with TRBD1. The V gene's germline CDR1 is MNHNS and CDR2 SASEGT. V lost 3 bases, J lost 2 bases, and 8 bases stayed unmatched. The CDR3 covers 17 residues. The CDR3 region has the DNA TGTGCCAGCAGTGACACGGGACAGGGATCTGGCAATCAGCCCCAGCATTTT. Translating it yields CASSDTGQGSGNQPQHF.

The chain joins TRBV18 to TRBJ1-1; D ambiguous. Germline CDR1 reads KGHSH; CDR2 reads LQKENI. V lost 4 bases and J lost 5, with 11 bases in between. There are 13 residues in the CDR3. The CDR3 DNA sequence: TGTGCCAGCTCACAGGGAGAGGGTACTGAAGCTTTCTTT. The encoded protein is CASSQGEGTEAFF.

V is TRBV10-2 and J is TRBJ2-7; 7 positions agree with TRBD1. Germline lookup yields CDR1 WSHSY and CDR2 SAAADI. This CDR3 contains 12 residues. The V gene end was trimmed by 8 bases and the J gene end by 6 bases; junction bases not matched to a gene: 7. For the CDR3, the DNA is TGCGCCAGCCGACAGGGAATGGGCGAGCAGTACTTC. This codes for CASRQGMGEQYF.

The gene calls are TRBV7-3 and TRBJ2-3, with TRBD2 matching 10 bases. The CDR3 spans 15 residues. V shed 5 bases, J shed 1 base, and the junction held 3 bases outside the gene matches. Germline CDR1 reads SGHTA; CDR2 reads FQGTGA. The CDR3 reads CASSRGLAGTDTQYF. The CDR3 coding sequence is TGTGCCAGCAGCCGAGGACTAGCGGGCACAGATACGCAGTATTTT.

The V gene is TRBV7-9, the J gene TRBJ1-6; D remains unclear. This CDR3 comprises 14 residues. Germline loops: CDR1 SEHNR, CDR2 FQNEAQ (reference sequence). Deletions cut 5 bases from V and 6 bases from J, with 11 bases between. The CDR3 region is CASSPPSGNSPLHF. In nucleotides, the CDR3 is TGTGCCAGCAGCCCTCCGAGCGGTAATTCACCCCTCCACTTT.